Listed here are 32 T cell receptor beta chains from one sample, sequenced in a study of T cell clusters in autoimmune cytopenias. TRB rearrangements were amplified by touch-down multiplex PCR with mixed TRB-A/B primers. TCRdb reworked the multiplex PCR reads into one entry per CDR3 protein, no DNA. Its listing shows under 3,500 distinct CDR3 sequences. Roughly 40,000 genome equivalents of blood DNA were amplified for TRB. The sample comprised peripheral blood. The receptor set was obtained from a human donor with an autoimmune cytopenia, with autoimmune hepatitis or in good health (not recorded which).

This chain connects TRBV28 to TRBJ2-1. The CDR3 consists of 14 residues. Germline V CDR1 and CDR2: MDHEN, SYDVKM. This CDR3 reads CASSLGGMRNEQFF.

This sequence joins TRBV20-1 and TRBJ2-5. The CDR3 totals 11 residues. CDR1 is DFQATT and CDR2 is SNEGSKA in the germline V gene (reference sequence). Here the CDR3 reads CSASGLETQYF.

According to its frequency, this clonotype is medium-sized (0.01 to 0.1%). The chain joins TRBV6-6 to TRBJ2-7; TCRdb gives TRBD2 as the D gene, but with no DNA this cannot be confirmed. This CDR3 spans 18 amino acids. The germline gives CDR1 MNHNY, CDR2 SVGAGI (reference sequence). The chain's CDR3 is CASSLTGGLAGGSYEQYF.

Judged by frequency, this clonotype is medium-sized. The rearrangement uses TRBV5-4 and TRBJ1-1; without DNA, the TCRdb call of TRBD1 cannot be checked. Germline V lookup: CDR1 SGHNT, CDR2 YYREEE (reference sequence). The CDR3 is 15 amino acids. The CDR3 here is CASSLGGWGLTEAFF.

This clonotype is called medium-sized based on its frequency. The rearrangement links TRBV15 to TRBJ1-4; with no DNA, the TCRdb D assignment of TRBD1 cannot be verified. The CDR3 spans 17 residues. Germline V CDR1 and CDR2: LNHNV, YYDKDF (reference sequence). The CDR3 reads CATSSPRTGAGDEKLFF.

Considering frequency, this clonotype is medium-sized. This sequence joins TRBV6-6 and TRBJ1-6; checking the TCRdb D call of TRBD1 is not possible without DNA. CDR3 length: 15 amino acids. Looked up from germline, CDR1 is MNHNY and CDR2 is SVGAGI (reference sequence). CDR3 sequence reads: CASSYGDSYNSPLHF.

In terms of frequency, this clonotype is medium-sized. The rearrangement joins TRBV20-1 to TRBJ2-1. Germline CDR1 DFQATT, CDR2 SNEGSKA (reference sequence). The CDR3 length is 14 residues. CDR3 sequence reads: CSATGQWGYNEQFF.

This rearrangement joins TRBV7-9 to TRBJ2-3. CDR1 and CDR2 (germline): SEHNR, FQNEAQ (reference sequence). The CDR3 has 12 amino acids. CDR3 protein: CASSSYTDTQYF. Looking up the rest from reference TRBV7-9 and TRBJ2-3 gives the full variable domain: DTGVSQNPRHKITKRGQNVTFRCDPISEHNRLYWYRQTLGQGPEFLTYFQNEAQLEKSRLLSDRFSAERPKGSFSTLEIQRTEQGDSAMYLCASSSYTDTQYFGPGTRLTVL.

By frequency, this clonotype is large. The J gene is TRBJ1-1, the V gene TRBV29-1; TCRdb outputs TRBD1, but without DNA this stays unchecked. The germline V gene encodes CDR1 SQVTM and CDR2 ANQGSEA. The CDR3 runs 12 residues. CDR3 amino acids: CSAGQFVTEAFF.

Judged by frequency, this clonotype is large. V and J are TRBV5-6 and TRBJ2-1; TCRdb names TRBD2, which stays unverified in the absence of DNA. Germline assignment: CDR1 SGHDT and CDR2 YYEEEE. The CDR3 length is 15 residues. The chain's CDR3 is CASSSGTQRYNEQFF.

Judged by frequency, this clonotype is medium-sized. The rearrangement uses TRBV20-1 and TRBJ2-2. The germline V gene encodes CDR1 DFQATT and CDR2 SNEGSKA (reference sequence). The CDR3 totals 12 residues. This CDR3 is CSARWFGGELFF.

This clonotype ranks as medium-sized in terms of frequency. This chain joins TRBV19 and TRBJ1-1; no DNA is available, so the TRBD1 call from TCRdb remains unchecked. The germline CDR1 and CDR2 sequences are LNHDA and SQIVND (reference sequence). CDR3 length: 19 amino acids. CDR3 residues: CASSKSFSAGGPRSTEAFF.

The chain is built from TRBV11-2 and TRBJ2-6; the TCRdb D gene call, TRBD1, has no DNA to confirm it. The CDR3 has 18 residues. From germline, CDR1 is SGHAT and CDR2 FQNNGV. CDR3 sequence reads: CASSHYPTGASGANVLTF. Filled out from reference TRBV11-2 and TRBJ2-6, the complete variable domain reads EAGVAQSPRYKIIEKRQSVAFWCNPISGHATLYWYQQILGQGPKLLIQFQNNGVVDDSQLPKDRFSAERLKGVDSTLKIQPAKLEDSAVYLCASSHYPTGASGANVLTFGAGSRLTVL.

Judged by frequency, this clonotype is medium-sized (0.01 to 0.1%). This sequence joins TRBV30 and TRBJ1-3. The CDR3 consists of 16 residues. The germline gives CDR1 GTSNPN, CDR2 SVGIG (reference sequence). CDR3 loop: CAWSTRRGPSGNTIYF. Together with reference TRBV30 and TRBJ1-3, the CDR3 gives the full variable domain: SQTIHQWPATLVQPVGSPLSLECTVEGTSNPNLYWYRQAAGRGLQLLFYSVGIGQISSEVPQNLSASRPQDRQFILSSKKLLLSDSGFYLCAWSTRRGPSGNTIYFGEGSWLTVV.

The chain's CDR3 is CSARLAGGYEQETQYF. The rearrangement uses TRBV20-1 and TRBJ2-5; there is no DNA to check the TCRdb D call of TRBD2. Per the germline V gene, CDR1 is DFQATT and CDR2 is SNEGSKA (reference sequence). This CDR3 is 16 amino acids long.

This chain connects TRBV5-4 to TRBJ2-1; TCRdb's D gene call, TRBD1, goes unchecked for lack of DNA. Per germline, CDR1 SGHNT and CDR2 YYREEE (reference sequence). CDR3 size: 13 residues. The CDR3 region is CASSFWGANEQFF.

This CDR3 is CASSEVPYAEQYF. The chain uses TRBV6-1 and TRBJ2-7; the D call of TRBD1 rests on TCRdb alone, since no DNA is present to check it. The length of the CDR3 is 13 residues. Germline assignment: CDR1 MNHNS and CDR2 SASEGT.

The chain is built from TRBV27 and TRBJ1-6; TCRdb returns TRBD1, unconfirmable since there is no DNA. This CDR3 comprises 15 residues. Germline CDR1 reads MNHEY; CDR2 reads SMNVEV (reference sequence). The CDR3 sequence is CASSFRGQGNSPLHF.

The V gene is TRBV29-1, the J gene TRBJ1-2; TCRdb's D call, TRBD1, is unchecked because there is no DNA. Germline V gene lookup returns CDR1 SQVTM and CDR2 ANQGSEA. CDR3 length: 14 residues. This CDR3 reads CSAYGGTGIYGYTF.

V gene TRBV20-1 combines with J gene TRBJ1-5; the TCRdb D gene call, TRBD1, has no DNA to confirm it. This CDR3 is built from 16 residues. Germline-derived CDR1 and CDR2 are DFQATT and SNEGSKA (reference sequence). This CDR3 reads CSARIQGAFGNQPQHF.

The chain carries TRBV15 and TRBJ2-1; TCRdb selects TRBD1, and the lack of DNA leaves this call unchecked. The CDR3 totals 14 residues. CDR1 is LNHNV, CDR2 YYDKDF, per germline (reference sequence). The CDR3 loop is CATSSPGGYNEQFF.

V is TRBV7-9 and J is TRBJ2-7. This CDR3 is built from 16 residues. Looked up from germline, CDR1 is SEHNR and CDR2 is FQNEAQ (reference sequence). CDR3 amino acids: CASSPKNKDGSYEQYF. The full variable domain, completed using reference TRBV7-9 and TRBJ2-7, is DTGVSQNPRHKITKRGQNVTFRCDPISEHNRLYWYRQTLGQGPEFLTYFQNEAQLEKSRLLSDRFSAERPKGSFSTLEIQRTEQGDSAMYLCASSPKNKDGSYEQYFGPGTRLTVT.

This clonotype is classed as medium-sized by frequency. The rearrangement links TRBV27 to TRBJ1-1; TCRdb calls TRBD1, which cannot be checked without DNA. The CDR3 length is 13 residues. CDR1 and CDR2 from the germline V gene are MNHEY and SMNVEV (reference sequence). CDR3 sequence reads: CASSSGGGTEAFF.

Measured by frequency, this clonotype is medium-sized. The rearrangement uses TRBV5-5 and TRBJ2-1; TCRdb's assignment of TRBD1 cannot be checked, as there is no DNA. Germline CDR1 SGHKS, CDR2 YYEKEE (reference sequence). This CDR3 has 16 amino acids. CDR3 loop: CASSLSSTGYWDEQFF.

This clonotype is labeled medium-sized based on frequency. This chain links TRBV27 with TRBJ1-1; TCRdb's D call, TRBD1, is unchecked because there is no DNA. The CDR3 has 13 amino acids. Germline values: CDR1 MNHEY, CDR2 SMNVEV (reference sequence). The CDR3 spells CASSWGRNTEAFF.

The V call is TRBV20-1, the J call TRBJ2-3; TCRdb calls TRBD1, which cannot be checked without DNA. The CDR3 runs to 19 residues. Germline V gives CDR1 DFQATT, CDR2 SNEGSKA (reference sequence). The CDR3 protein is CSATKIRGRKGTSTDTQYF.

V gene TRBV5-1 combines with J gene TRBJ2-1; TCRdb lists TRBD2, though no DNA is available to test this call. Per germline, CDR1 SGHRS and CDR2 YFSETQ. There are 15 residues in the CDR3. The CDR3 sequence is CASTSGTSSYNEQFF.

The V call is TRBV20-1, the J call TRBJ2-5; TCRdb picks TRBD2, but there is no DNA to check that call. Germline V gene data show CDR1 as DFQATT and CDR2 as SNEGSKA (reference sequence). The CDR3 sequence is 13 residues long. CDR3 residues: CSATGTPKETQYF.

This clonotype is classed as medium-sized by frequency. The genes are TRBV6-1 and TRBJ2-3; with no DNA, the TCRdb D assignment of TRBD1 cannot be verified. This CDR3 contains 15 residues. CDR1 MNHNS and CDR2 SASEGT come from the germline V gene. This CDR3 reads CASSEGLATADTQYF.

This clonotype registers medium-sized by frequency. The rearrangement links TRBV19 to TRBJ1-5. The CDR3 runs 13 residues. Looked up from germline, CDR1 is LNHDA and CDR2 is SQIVND (reference sequence). The CDR3 sequence: CASSPMGNQPQHF.

Measured by frequency, this clonotype is medium-sized. This sequence joins TRBV30 and TRBJ2-1. Germline values: CDR1 GTSNPN, CDR2 SVGIG (reference sequence). CDR3 length: 12 residues. CDR3 protein: CAWSVLGDEQFF.

This clonotype is identified as medium-sized from frequency. The CDR3 here is CASSNYYAETQYF. The rearrangement uses TRBV21-1 and TRBJ2-5. TRBV21-1 is deemed a pseudogene. The CDR3 is 13 residues long.